A selection of T cell receptor beta chains follows, all from one sample in a study of shared clonotypes between healthy human individuals. The repertoire was sequenced with immunoSEQ multiplex PCR; TCRdb's copy has only in-frame clones and lacks some. The repertoire has about 800,000 clones, around 96% of them found once; the top ten carry around 0.21%. Sequenced material: naive CD8+ T cells sorted from blood. These receptors all come from a man aged 25-40 years in good health. The CDR3 runs from the conserved cysteine through the conserved F or W. The order of the fields is V gene, J gene, D gene, clone size, CDR3 DNA, CDR3 protein. A D gene is named only where the DNA matches it firmly. Where a row states a size, it is once, few, many or the class of an expanded clone; other rows omit it.

TRBV11-2	TRBJ2-7	TRBD1	.	TGTGCCAGCAGCTTATCGATGGGTGACAGGGGGTATTACGAGCAGTACTTC	CASSLSMGDRGYYEQYF
TRBV5-6	TRBJ2-1	.	once	TGTGCCAGCGAAGAGCGGGTGAGCTCCTACAATGAGCAGTTCTTC	CASEERVSSYNEQFF
TRBV27	TRBJ2-1	.	.	TGTGCCAGCAGTCCCCTAGGGACTTCCTCCTACAATGAGCAGTTCTTC	CASSPLGTSSYNEQFF
TRBV11-3	TRBJ2-5	TRBD2	.	TGTGCCAGCAGCCCACGGGACTATGAGACCCAGTACTTC	CASSPRDYETQYF
TRBV19	TRBJ1-1	TRBD1	.	TGTGCCAGTAGTATTGCCGGGGACAGTGAAGCTTTCTTT	CASSIAGDSEAFF
TRBV6-5	TRBJ1-1	.	.	TGTGCCAGCAGTTACGCTATGTTAACAACTGAAGCTTTCTTT	CASSYAMLTTEAFF
TRBV6-1	TRBJ2-3	TRBD1	.	TGTGCCAGCAGTGAAGTAATAGGGGGCGGTTTTTATACGCAGTATTTT	CASSEVIGGGFYTQYF
TRBV7-9	TRBJ2-2	.	.	TGTGCCAGCAGCCACTCCTGGTTGAACACCGGGGAGCTGTTTTTT	CASSHSWLNTGELFF
TRBV14	TRBJ2-7	.	.	TGTGCCAGCAGCCAAGAATCAGCAGCGGCCTACGAGCAGTACTTC	CASSQESAAAYEQYF
TRBV6-6	TRBJ2-7	.	.	TGTGCCAGCACTTCACCCATAGAGAGGGGTTCCGAGCAGTACTTC	CASTSPIERGSEQYF
TRBV10-1	TRBJ2-1	TRBD2	.	TGCGCCAGCAGTGAGTTATTGGCTAGCGGAGGTTACAATGAGCAGTTCTTC	CASSELLASGGYNEQFF
TRBV11-2	TRBJ2-6	.	.	TGTGCCAGCAGCATATCAGGGTCGATCGGTGGGGCCAACGTCCTGACTTTC	CASSISGSIGGANVLTF
TRBV7-2	TRBJ2-1	TRBD2	.	TGTGCCAGCAGCTTAGCAGCGGGAGGTAATGAGCAGTTCTTC	CASSLAAGGNEQFF
TRBV7-9	TRBJ2-1	.	once	TGTGCCAGCAGTCTCTCGACGGAGCAGTTCTTC	CASSLSTEQFF
TRBV2	TRBJ1-4	TRBD1	.	TGTGCCAGCAGTGGCGACAGGGAAGGAAATGAAAAACTGTTTTTT	CASSGDREGNEKLFF
TRBV7-6	TRBJ2-3	TRBD2	.	TGTGCCAGCAGCACTCCCTCCGGGACTAGCGGGTATACGCAGTATTTT	CASSTPSGTSGYTQYF
TRBV11-2	TRBJ2-7	TRBD2	.	TGTGCCAGCAGCTCGATACTGGCGGGGGTCAGCTCCTACGAGCAGTACTTC	CASSSILAGVSSYEQYF
TRBV4-3	TRBJ2-1	.	.	TGCGCCAGCAGCCAAGGGTTTGCTAGTTTGGGGTTCAATGAGCAGTTCTTC	CASSQGFASLGFNEQFF